This T cell receptor (beta chain) is drawn from a study of CD8+ T cells in alopecia areata. Across the study: Those patients who were treated received oral tofacitinib, which was given at 5 to 10 mg twice daily for moderate-to-severe alopecia areata. Tofacitinib continued for 6 to 18 months and was then withheld for 6 months. Study-level results: The study found TCR sharing across patients less clear than in mice, possibly for HLA reasons.

CD4+ and CD8+ T cells were sorted from PBMCs. On this clone itself: What it binds is not known.

This CDR3 contains 14 residues. Germline CDR1 GTSNPN, CDR2 SVGIG (reference sequence). The V end lost 3 bases, the J end lost 4 bases, and 15 bases lay between the germline ends. Reverse transcribed after extraction, RNA yielded cDNA as the sequencing template. This table comes from immunoSEQ multiplex PCR, and its TCRdb copy is limited to in-frame clones, with some not included. The sample consists of about 140,000 clones, roughly 50% of them appearing once. The rearrangement joins TRBV30 to TRBJ2-5; D is tentatively TRBD1 or TRBD2 (5 bases each). Sequenced here: CD4+ T cells sorted from blood, sampled at week 0. This TCR came from a human donor with alopecia areata. The CDR3 here is CAWSRAGSGETQYF. CDR3 DNA: TGTGCCTGGAGCAGAGCAGGGAGCGGAGAGACCCAGTACTTC.